These 14 T cell receptor beta chains originate from one sample sequenced in a study of blood T cell repertoires in COVID-19. Data came from immunoSEQ multiplex PCR; TCRdb stores just in-frame clones and leaves some out. Counted here are about 240,000 clones, 82% occurring once; the ten biggest clones make up around 4.7%. Sequencing was carried out using peripheral blood. These receptors all stem from a woman aged 70-85 years with acute or convalescent COVID-19.

This rearrangement joins TRBV2 to TRBJ1-4, with 7 bases matching TRBD1. Germline V gene sequence: CDR1 SNHLY, CDR2 FYNNEI. This CDR3 is 16 amino acids long. The V gene end was trimmed by 4 bases and the J gene end by 5 bases; junction bases not matched to a gene: 10. CDR3: CASSGFTRGRNEKLFF. Written as DNA, the CDR3 is TGTGCCAGCAGTGGTTTTACTAGGGGGCGGAATGAAAAACTGTTTTTT. The full variable domain, in which reference TRBV2 and TRBJ1-4 provide the parts outside the CDR3, is EPEVTQTPSHQVTQMGQEVILRCVPISNHLYFYWYRQILGQKVEFLVSFYNNEISEKSEIFDDQFSVERPDGSNFTLKIRSTKLEDSAMYFCASSGFTRGRNEKLFFGSGTQLSVL.

The gene calls are TRBV29-1 and TRBJ2-7; TRBD1 agrees at 11 bases. V lost 7 bases, J lost 2 bases, and 7 bases stayed unmatched. CDR3 length equals 14 residues. Per the germline V gene, CDR1 is SQVTM and CDR2 is ANQGSEA. CDR3 loop: CSAGGGQGAYEQYF. CDR3 sequence (DNA): TGCAGCGCCGGCGGGGGACAGGGGGCCTACGAGCAGTACTTC.

For this clone: The same CDR3 can be traced to other DNA sequences in this sample. V is TRBV11-2 and J is TRBJ2-2; 11 bases line up with TRBD2. V gave up 5 bases and J gave up 5 bases; unmatched junction bases: 7. The germline V gene has CDR1 SGHAT and CDR2 FQNNGV. The CDR3 loop spans 16 amino acids. CDR3: CASSISGGARTGELFF. For the CDR3, the DNA is TGTGCCAGCAGCATTAGCGGGGGGGCTCGTACCGGGGAGCTGTTTTTT.

The rearrangement uses TRBV7-9 and TRBJ1-2; no clear D gene. V lost 1 base to trimming and J lost 0 bases, with 12 bases between them. Germline-derived CDR1 and CDR2 are SEHNR and FQNEAQ (reference sequence). The CDR3 sequence is 16 residues long. The CDR3 DNA sequence: TGTGCCAGCAGCTTAGTGAGGGATTCCGCTAACTATGGCTACACCTTC. This translates into CASSLVRDSANYGYTF. Full variable domain (missing parts from reference TRBV7-9 and TRBJ1-2): DTGVSQNPRHKITKRGQNVTFRCDPISEHNRLYWYRQTLGQGPEFLTYFQNEAQLEKSRLLSDRFSAERPKGSFSTLEIQRTEQGDSAMYLCASSLVRDSANYGYTFGSGTRLTVV.

The CDR3 spells CASSIRALNEKLFF. In nucleotides, the CDR3 is TGTGCCAGTAGTATCAGGGCCCTTAATGAAAAACTGTTTTTT. The chain is built from TRBV19 and TRBJ1-4; D might be TRBD1 (5 bases). V was clipped by 3 bases and J by 4 bases, with 9 bases between them. The CDR3 contains 14 residues. CDR1 is LNHDA, CDR2 SQIVND, per germline (reference sequence).

This chain connects TRBV7-8 to TRBJ1-2; D might be TRBD1 (5 bases). Trimming shortened V by 1 base and J by 4 bases, and 19 bases separated the two germline ends. The germline gives CDR1 SGHVS, CDR2 FQNEAQ. CDR3 length: 17 residues. The DNA of the CDR3 is TGTGCCAGCAGCTTAGATAGTTTAGTCAGGGCCATCTATGGCTACACCTTC. It encodes CASSLDSLVRAIYGYTF.

The V and J genes are TRBV30 and TRBJ1-2, with D possibly being TRBD1 (5 bases). V was shortened by 4 bases and J by 2 bases, with 8 bases between the two germline ends. Germline CDR1 is GTSNPN and CDR2 is SVGIG (reference sequence). The CDR3 runs 12 residues. The CDR3 loop is CAWNQGNYGYTF. For the CDR3, the DNA is TGTGCCTGGAATCAGGGAAACTATGGCTACACCTTC.

V is TRBV6-2 or TRBV6-3 and J is TRBJ1-2, with TRBD1 matching 7 bases. Germline V lookup: CDR1 MNHEY, CDR2 SVGEGT. J lost 1 base, V lost 4 bases, and 6 bases had no gene match. CDR3 size: 15 residues. The CDR3 bases are TGTGCCAGCAGTTGGGGGACAGTTTTTAACTATGGCTACACCTTC. The encoded protein is CASSWGTVFNYGYTF.

Of note for this clone: Its ends do not fully match the called genes, so a read error is possible. This chain joins TRBV7-9 and TRBJ2-3, with 10 bases fitting TRBD2. Germline V gene lookup returns CDR1 SEHNR and CDR2 FQNEAQ (reference sequence). The CDR3 has 15 amino acids. As DNA, the CDR3 is TGTGCCAGCAGCCTAGCGGGGGCCCGCACAGATACGCAGTATTTT. This translates into CASSLAGARTDTQYF. The whole variable domain, remainder taken from reference TRBV7-9 and TRBJ2-3, is DTGVSQNPRHKITKRGQNVTFRCDPISEHNRLYWYRQTLGQGPEFLTYFQNEAQLEKSRLLSDRFSAERPKGSFSTLEIQRTEQGDSAMYLCASSLAGARTDTQYFGPGTRLTVL.

The rearrangement joins TRBV6-5 to TRBJ1-4, with D perhaps matching TRBD1 (6 bases). The CDR3 runs to 15 residues. The V end was cut by 2 bases, the J end by 8 bases, with 15 bases between. Germline CDR1 reads MNHEY; CDR2 reads SVGAGI. DNA for the CDR3: TGTGCCAGCAGTTACGATGGCAGGGGATGGGAAAAACTGTTTTTT. It translates to CASSYDGRGWEKLFF.

Only one count was recorded for this clone. The rearrangement links TRBV15 to TRBJ1-4; D may be TRBD1 (5 bases). CDR1 and CDR2 (germline): LNHNV, YYDKDF (reference sequence). This CDR3 is built from 16 residues. V was trimmed by 0 bases and J by 8 bases, leaving 16 bases between them. As DNA, the CDR3 is TGTGCCACCAGCAGAGATAAAGGGGTATTGGGGGAAAAACTGTTTTTT. This gives the protein CATSRDKGVLGEKLFF.

The V gene is TRBV7-9, the J gene TRBJ2-2; tentative D call: TRBD1 (6 bases). V lost 7 bases and J lost 7, with 13 bases in between. Germline V gene sequence: CDR1 SEHNR, CDR2 FQNEAQ (reference sequence). This CDR3 spans 13 amino acids. This CDR3 reads CASIVLGGGELFF. The CDR3 DNA reads as TGTGCCAGCATCGTACTAGGGGGCGGGGAGCTGTTTTTT.

J is TRBJ2-7 and V is TRBV30; tentative D call: TRBD1 (6 bases). Germline CDR1 GTSNPN, CDR2 SVGIG (reference sequence). The V gene lost 5 bases and the J gene lost 1 base, with 12 bases spanning the gap. This CDR3 has 13 amino acids. Here the CDR3 reads CAWLGQGSYEQYF. The CDR3 coding sequence is TGTGCCTGGCTGGGGCAGGGGTCCTACGAGCAGTACTTC.

This clone appeared a single time. The V and J genes are TRBV28 and TRBJ2-7; TRBD2 matches at 14 bases. In germline, CDR1 is MDHEN, CDR2 SYDVKM. This CDR3 is 17 amino acids long. The trim removed 6 bases at V and 6 bases at J, leaving 13 bases unmatched. CDR3 DNA: TGTGCCAGCAGCAACCCGACGACTAGCGGGGGGGCCCTCGAGCAGTACTTC. Translation gives CASSNPTTSGGALEQYF.